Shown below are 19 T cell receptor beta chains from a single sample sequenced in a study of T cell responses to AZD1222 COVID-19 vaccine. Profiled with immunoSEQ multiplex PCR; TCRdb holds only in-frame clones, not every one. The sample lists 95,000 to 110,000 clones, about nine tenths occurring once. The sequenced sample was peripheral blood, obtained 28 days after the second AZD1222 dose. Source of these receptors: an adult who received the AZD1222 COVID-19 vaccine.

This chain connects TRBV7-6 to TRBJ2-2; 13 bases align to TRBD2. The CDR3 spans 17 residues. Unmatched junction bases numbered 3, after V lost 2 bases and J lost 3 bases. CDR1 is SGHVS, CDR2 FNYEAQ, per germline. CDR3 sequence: CASSLLTSGGDTGELFF. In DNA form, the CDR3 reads TGTGCCAGCAGCTTACTTACTAGCGGGGGGGACACCGGGGAGCTGTTTTTT.

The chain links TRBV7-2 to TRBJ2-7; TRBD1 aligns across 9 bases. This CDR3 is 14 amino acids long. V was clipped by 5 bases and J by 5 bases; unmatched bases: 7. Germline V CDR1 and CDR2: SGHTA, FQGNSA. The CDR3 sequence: CASSLRQGVNEQYF. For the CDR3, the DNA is TGTGCCAGCAGCCTTAGACAGGGGGTAAACGAGCAGTACTTC.

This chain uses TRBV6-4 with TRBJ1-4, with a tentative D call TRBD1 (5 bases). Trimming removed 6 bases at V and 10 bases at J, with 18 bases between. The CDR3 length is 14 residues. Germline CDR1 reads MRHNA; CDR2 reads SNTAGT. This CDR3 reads CASRSGAGTGKLFF. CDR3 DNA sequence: TGTGCCAGCAGGAGCGGAGCAGGGACGGGAAAACTGTTTTTT.

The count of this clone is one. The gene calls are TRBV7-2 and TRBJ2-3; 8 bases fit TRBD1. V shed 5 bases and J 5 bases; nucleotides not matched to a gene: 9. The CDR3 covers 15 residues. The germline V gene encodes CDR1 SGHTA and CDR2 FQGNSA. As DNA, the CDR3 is TGTGCCAGCAGCAATCGACAGGGGAGAGGAGATACGCAGTATTTT. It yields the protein CASSNRQGRGDTQYF. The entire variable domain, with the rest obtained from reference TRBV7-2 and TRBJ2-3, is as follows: GAGVSQSPSNKVTEKGKDVELRCDPISGHTALYWYRQSLGQGLEFLIYFQGNSAPDKSGLPSDRFSAERTGGSVSTLTIQRTQQEDSAVYLCASSNRQGRGDTQYFGPGTRLTVL.

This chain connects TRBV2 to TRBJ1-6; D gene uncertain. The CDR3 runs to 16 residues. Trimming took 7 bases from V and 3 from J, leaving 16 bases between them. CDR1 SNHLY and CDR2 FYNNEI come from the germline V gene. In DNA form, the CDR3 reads TGTGCCAGCACCCTGAGGGAAGGGTTCTATAATTCACCCCTCCACTTT. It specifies CASTLREGFYNSPLHF.

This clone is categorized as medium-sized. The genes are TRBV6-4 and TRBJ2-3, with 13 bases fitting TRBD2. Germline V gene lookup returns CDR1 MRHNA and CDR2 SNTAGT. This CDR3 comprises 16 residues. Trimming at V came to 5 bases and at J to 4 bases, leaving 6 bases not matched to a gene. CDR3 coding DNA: TGTGCCAGCAGTCCACGGACTAGCGGGGGTGCAGATACGCAGTATTTT. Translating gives CASSPRTSGGADTQYF.

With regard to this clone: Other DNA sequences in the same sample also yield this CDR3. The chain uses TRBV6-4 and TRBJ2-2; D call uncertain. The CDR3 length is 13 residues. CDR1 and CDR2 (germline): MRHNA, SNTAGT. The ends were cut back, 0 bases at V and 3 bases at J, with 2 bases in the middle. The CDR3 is CASSDSDTGELFF. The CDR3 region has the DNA TGTGCCAGCAGTGACTCCGACACCGGGGAGCTGTTTTTT.

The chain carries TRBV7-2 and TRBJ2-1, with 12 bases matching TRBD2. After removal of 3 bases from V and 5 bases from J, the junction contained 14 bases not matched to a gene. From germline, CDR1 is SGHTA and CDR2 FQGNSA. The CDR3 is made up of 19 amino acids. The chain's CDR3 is CASSLTAVTSGSLDNEQFF. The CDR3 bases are TGTGCCAGCAGCTTGACGGCCGTGACTAGCGGGAGTTTGGACAATGAGCAGTTCTTC.

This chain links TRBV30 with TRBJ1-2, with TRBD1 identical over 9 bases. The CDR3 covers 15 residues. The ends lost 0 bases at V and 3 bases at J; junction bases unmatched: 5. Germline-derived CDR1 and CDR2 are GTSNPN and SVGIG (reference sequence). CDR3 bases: TGTGCCTGGAGTGTAGGACAGGGGAACTACTATGGCTACACCTTC. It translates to CAWSVGQGNYYGYTF.

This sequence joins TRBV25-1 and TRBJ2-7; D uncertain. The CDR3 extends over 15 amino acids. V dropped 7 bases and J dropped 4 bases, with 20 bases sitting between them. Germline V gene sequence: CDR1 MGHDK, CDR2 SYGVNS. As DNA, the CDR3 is TGTGCCAGCACCCGGACGATCCTACCCAAGTACGAGCAGTACTTC. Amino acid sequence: CASTRTILPKYEQYF.

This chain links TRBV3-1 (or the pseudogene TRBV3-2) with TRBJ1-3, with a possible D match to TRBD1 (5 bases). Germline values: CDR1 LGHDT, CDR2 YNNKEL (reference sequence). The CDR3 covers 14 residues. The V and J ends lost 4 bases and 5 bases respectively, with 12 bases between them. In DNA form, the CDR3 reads TGTGCCAGCAGCCCCGACAGACTACGAAACACCATATATTTT. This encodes CASSPDRLRNTIYF.

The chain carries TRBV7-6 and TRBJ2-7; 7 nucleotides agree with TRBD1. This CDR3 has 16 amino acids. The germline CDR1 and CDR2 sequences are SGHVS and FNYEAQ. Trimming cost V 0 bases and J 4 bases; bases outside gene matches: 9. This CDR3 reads CASSLAIPGQTYEQYF. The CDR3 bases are TGTGCCAGCAGCTTAGCGATCCCGGGACAGACTTACGAGCAGTACTTC.

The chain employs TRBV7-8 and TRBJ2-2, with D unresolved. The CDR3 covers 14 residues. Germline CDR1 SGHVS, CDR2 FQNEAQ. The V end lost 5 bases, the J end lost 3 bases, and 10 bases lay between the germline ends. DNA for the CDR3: TGTGCCAGCAGCCACGGGTCCTACACCGGGGAGCTGTTTTTT. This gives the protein CASSHGSYTGELFF. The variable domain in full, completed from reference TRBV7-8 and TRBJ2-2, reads GAGVSQSPRYKVAKRGQDVALRCDPISGHVSLFWYQQALGQGPEFLTYFQNEAQLDKSGLPSDRFFAERPEGSVSTLKIQRTQQEDSAVYLCASSHGSYTGELFFGEGSRLTVL.

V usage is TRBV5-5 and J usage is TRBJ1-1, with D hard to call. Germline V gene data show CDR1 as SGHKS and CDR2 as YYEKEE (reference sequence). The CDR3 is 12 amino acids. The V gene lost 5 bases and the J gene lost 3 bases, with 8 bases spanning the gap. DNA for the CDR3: TGTGCCAGCAGTTGGGGAGACACTGAAGCTTTCTTT. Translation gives CASSWGDTEAFF.

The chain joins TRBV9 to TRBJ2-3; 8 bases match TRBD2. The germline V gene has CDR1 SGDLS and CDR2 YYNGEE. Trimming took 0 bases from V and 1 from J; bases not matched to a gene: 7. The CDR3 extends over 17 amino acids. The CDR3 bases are TGTGCCAGCAGCGTAGTCCCAGCGGGAGAGGGCACAGATACGCAGTATTTT. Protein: CASSVVPAGEGTDTQYF.

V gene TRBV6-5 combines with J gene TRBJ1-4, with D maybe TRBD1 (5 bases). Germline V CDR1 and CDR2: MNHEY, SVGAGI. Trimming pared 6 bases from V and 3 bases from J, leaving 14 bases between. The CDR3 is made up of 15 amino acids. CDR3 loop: CASRGVTGSNEKLFF. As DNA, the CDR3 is TGTGCCAGCAGAGGGGTTACGGGATCTAATGAAAAACTGTTTTTT.

For the CDR3, the DNA is TGTGCCAGCAGCCCCGGGACATTCGGGATCTCCTACGAGCAGTACTTC. Encoded protein: CASSPGTFGISYEQYF. V is TRBV3-1 (or the pseudogene TRBV3-2) and J is TRBJ2-7; D perhaps matches TRBD1 (6 bases). In germline, CDR1 is LGHDT, CDR2 YNNKEL (reference sequence). The CDR3 covers 16 residues. Trimming took off 4 bases at V and 0 bases at J, with 16 bases between the two ends.

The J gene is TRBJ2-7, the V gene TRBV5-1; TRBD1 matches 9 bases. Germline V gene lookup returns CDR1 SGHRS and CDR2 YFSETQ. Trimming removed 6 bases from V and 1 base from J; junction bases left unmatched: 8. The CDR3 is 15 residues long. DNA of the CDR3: TGCGCCAGCAAGAACCCGGGACAGGGTTCCTACGAGCAGTACTTC. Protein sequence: CASKNPGQGSYEQYF.

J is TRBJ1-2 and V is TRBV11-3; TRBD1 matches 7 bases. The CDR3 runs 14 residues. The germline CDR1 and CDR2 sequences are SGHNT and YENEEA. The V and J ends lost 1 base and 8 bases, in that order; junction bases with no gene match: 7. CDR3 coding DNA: TGTGCCAGCAGCTTAGTAAGACAGGGTGGAGGCTACACCTTC. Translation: CASSLVRQGGGYTF.